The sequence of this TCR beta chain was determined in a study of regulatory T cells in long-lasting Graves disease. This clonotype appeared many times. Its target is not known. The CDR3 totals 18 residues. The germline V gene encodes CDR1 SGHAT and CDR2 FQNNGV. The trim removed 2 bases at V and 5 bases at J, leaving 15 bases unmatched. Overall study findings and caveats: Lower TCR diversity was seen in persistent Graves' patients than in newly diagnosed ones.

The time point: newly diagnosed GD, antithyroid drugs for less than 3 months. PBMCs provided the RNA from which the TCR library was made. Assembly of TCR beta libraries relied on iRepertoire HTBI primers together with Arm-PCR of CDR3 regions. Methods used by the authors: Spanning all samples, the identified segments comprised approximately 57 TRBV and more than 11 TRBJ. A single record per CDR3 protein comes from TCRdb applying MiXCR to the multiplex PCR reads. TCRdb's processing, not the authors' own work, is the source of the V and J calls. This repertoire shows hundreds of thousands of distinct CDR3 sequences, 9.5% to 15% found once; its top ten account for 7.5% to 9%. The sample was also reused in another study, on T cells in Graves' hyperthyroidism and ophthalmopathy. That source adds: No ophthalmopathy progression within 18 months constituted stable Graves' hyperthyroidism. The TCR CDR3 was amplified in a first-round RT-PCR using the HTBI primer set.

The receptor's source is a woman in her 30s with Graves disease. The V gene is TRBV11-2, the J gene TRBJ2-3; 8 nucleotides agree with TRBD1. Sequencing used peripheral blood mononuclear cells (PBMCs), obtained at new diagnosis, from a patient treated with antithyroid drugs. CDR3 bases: TGTGCCAGCAGCTTAACATACCACTCGGACAGGGTTCGAGATACGCAGTATTTT. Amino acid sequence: CASSLTYHSDRVRDTQYF.